This TCR beta chain is from a study of identical twins. Whole-study results and caveats: Among out-of-frame alpha sequences shared by twins, low generation probability occurred in excess.

The CDR3 is made up of 14 amino acids. J was trimmed by 8 bases and V by 7 bases; bases with no gene match: 6. This clonotype was observed a few times. As yet, its antigen is unknown. A universal primer site was added by template switching, and unique molecular identifiers were carried by the cDNA. One entry per CDR3 protein results from TCRdb running MiXCR on the 5' RACE reads. The sample holds 600,000 to 850,000 distinct CDR3 sequences, 18% seen once. These data also formed part of another study, on T cells expressing NK-cell markers. That source reports: CD3+CD56+NKG2C+, CD3+CD56+NKG2C- and CD3+CD56-NKG2C+ T cells, once sorted, supplied the TCR beta repertoires. Among several donors, these clonotypes also ranked first in the CD3+CD56-NKG2C+ fraction.

Material for sequencing was PBMCs. The genes are TRBV12-3 or TRBV12-4 and TRBJ2-1, with 12 bases identical to TRBD2. The receptor comes from a woman aged 18 to 35 in good health. This CDR3 reads CASNPGLAGDEQFF. The CDR3 nucleotides read TGTGCCAGCAACCCGGGACTAGCGGGCGATGAGCAGTTCTTC.